Here is one T cell receptor beta chain with its context. Its matching antigen is unknown. Clones were sequenced by immunoSEQ multiplex PCR, and TCRdb holds only the in-frame ones, with some missing. Here the sample spans 100,000 or so clones, over 75% being singletons. This entry comes from a study of graft-versus-host responses after intestinal transplantation. Study information: Tacrolimus plus steroids were given to all recipients for around three years, preceded by anti-thymocyte globulin induction.

Trimming removed 8 bases from V and 1 base from J, with 11 bases in between. This CDR3 comprises 13 residues. CDR1 and CDR2 (germline): MNHEY, SVGAGI. This TCR was sampled from a human donor who was the organ donor for an intestinal transplant. V and J are TRBV6-5 and TRBJ1-1, with D possibly matching TRBD1 (5 bases). The sequenced sample was unstimulated CD4+ T cells sorted from spleen or lymph node cells, obtained before transplant. The DNA of the CDR3 is TGTGCCAGCGGGGCGCGGGGGAACACTGAAGCTTTCTTT. Translation gives CASGARGNTEAFF.